Listed below are T cell receptor beta chains from one sample, sequenced in a study of a mutant IDH1 vaccine in newly diagnosed glioma. These TCRs are of unknown antigen specificity. Produced via immunoSEQ multiplex PCR; TCRdb's table is partial and in-frame only. The sample has around 50,000 clones; approximately 84% are singletons. The specimen comprised PBMCs, sampled from a glioma patient whose treatment included an IDH1 peptide vaccine. These receptors were collected from a young woman with glioma. Some clones in this sample may be carry-over from other donors' samples. Each CDR3 is given with its conserved first and last residue. A D gene is named only where the DNA matches it firmly. Clone sizes are given selectively: once, few, many, or a class where the clone is expanded.

J gene | D gene | clone size | V gene | CDR3 DNA | CDR3 protein
TRBJ2-7 | NA | NA | TRBV6-1 | TGTGCCAGCACTTTGACACTCACCTCCTACGAGCAGTACTTC | CASTLTLTSYEQYF
TRBJ1-5 | NA | NA | TRBV4-1 | TGCGCCAGCAGCCAAGATCGCCAGGGCCTCAATCAGCCCCAGCATTTT | CASSQDRQGLNQPQHF
TRBJ2-6 | NA | NA | TRBV6-5 | TGTGCCAGCAGTTACGGTAGCTCTGGGGCCAACGTCCTGACTTTC | CASSYGSSGANVLTF
TRBJ2-7 | NA | NA | TRBV5-6 | TGTGCCAGCAGCCAGGGGATCGGCTACGAGCAGTACTTC | CASSQGIGYEQYF
TRBJ1-1 | NA | few | TRBV19 | TGTGCCAGTAGTGTTAGGGGGGACACTGAAGCTTTCTTT | CASSVRGDTEAFF
TRBJ1-2 | NA | few | TRBV19 | TGTGCCAGCCGACAGGCGACTGTTGGCGGCTACACCTTC | CASRQATVGGYTF
TRBJ2-7 | NA | NA | TRBV2 | TGTGCCAGCATAGAGGGGGTCCTCCCCTACGAGCAGTACTTC | CASIEGVLPYEQYF
TRBJ1-3 | NA | NA | TRBV7-9 | TGTGCCAGCAGTTCCTGGCCCGAGCCTGGAAACACCATATATTTT | CASSSWPEPGNTIYF
TRBJ2-5 | NA | NA | TRBV11-3 | TGTGCCAGCAGCTCCGGAGGGGCGCGGGAGACCCAGTACTTC | CASSSGGARETQYF
TRBJ1-1 | NA | NA | TRBV5-5 | TGTGCCAGCAGCTACGGGACGATGAACACTGAAGCTTTCTTT | CASSYGTMNTEAFF
TRBJ1-4 | NA | NA | TRBV18 | TGTGCCAGCTCACCTACAGTACTTAATGAAAAACTGTTTTTT | CASSPTVLNEKLFF
TRBJ2-5 | NA | NA | TRBV13 | TGTGCCAGCAGCTTAGTGATCCTAGGAGAGACCCAGTACTTC | CASSLVILGETQYF
TRBJ1-1 | NA | once | TRBV28 | TGTGCCAGCAAGTGGCGGACTGTGAACACTGAAGCTTTCTTT | CASKWRTVNTEAFF
TRBJ1-5 | TRBD1 | NA | TRBV27 | TGTGCCAGCACGACAGGGGGTCAGCCCCAGCATTTT | CASTTGGQPQHF
TRBJ2-3 | NA | NA | TRBV2 | TGTGCCAGCAATTCCGGGACAAATCATCCAGATACGCAGTATTTT | CASNSGTNHPDTQYF
TRBJ2-2 | NA | once | TRBV5-1 | TGCGCCAGCAGCTTGCAGGGGTTGAACACCGGGGAGCTGTTTTTT | CASSLQGLNTGELFF
TRBJ1-3 | NA | NA | TRBV30 | TGTGCCTGGACTGGTAGCTCTGGAAACACCATATATTTT | CAWTGSSGNTIYF
TRBJ2-6 | NA | NA | TRBV19 | TGTGCCAGTAGTTCACCAATACCGGGACCTGGGGCCAACGTCCTGACTTTC | CASSSPIPGPGANVLTF
TRBJ2-7 | NA | NA | TRBV30 | TGTGCCTGGAGTGTGGGCACTACCTACGAGCAGTACTTC | CAWSVGTTYEQYF
TRBJ2-7 | TRBD2 | NA | TRBV5-6 | TGTGCCAGCAGCTTGTGGGGGGGGTCCGAGGCCCAGTACTTC | CASSLWGGSEAQYF
TRBJ2-4 | TRBD2 | once | TRBV6-6 | TGTGCCAGCACCCGGGGGGTGGACCTAGCCAAAAACATTCAGTACTTC | CASTRGVDLAKNIQYF
TRBJ2-7 | TRBD1 | NA | TRBV10-1 | TGCGCCCCCCCGACAGGGAGCTCCTACGAGCAGTACTTC | CAPPTGSSYEQYF
TRBJ1-2 | TRBD1 | NA | TRBV9 | TGTGCCAGCAGCTTAAACACACAGGGGGCGGAAAATGGCTACACCTTC | CASSLNTQGAENGYTF
TRBJ1-2 | NA | few | TRBV6-6 | TGTGCCAGCAGTTACTCGATGGCCGGCTACACCTTC | CASSYSMAGYTF
TRBJ2-7 | NA | once | TRBV27 | TGTGCCAGCAGTTTAGCGATGAATACTTACGAGCAGTACTTC | CASSLAMNTYEQYF
TRBJ1-2 | TRBD1 | once | TRBV11-3 | TGTGCCAGCAGCCCTTGGACAGGGTTTGGCGTTGGGGGCTACACCTTC | CASSPWTGFGVGGYTF
TRBJ2-5 | NA | NA | TRBV19 | TGTGCTGCAGGTAGCGGCTTATGGGAGACCCAGTACTTC | CAAGSGLWETQYF
TRBJ1-4 | NA | NA | TRBV7-6 | TGTGCCAGCGCCCCCACTTCACCCCGTGAAAAACTGTTTTTT | CASAPTSPREKLFF
TRBJ2-7 | TRBD2 | NA | TRBV30 | TGTGCCTGCGCCGGACTAGCGGGAGCGTACGAGCAGTACTTC | CACAGLAGAYEQYF
TRBJ2-3 | NA | NA | TRBV4-1 | TGCGCCAGCAGCCAAGGATGGATCCTCCCGGTAGATACGCAGTATTTT | CASSQGWILPVDTQYF
TRBJ2-3 | TRBD2 | few | TRBV10-3 | TGTGCCATCAGCTCCCAACTAGCGGGAGGGGAAGATACGCAGTATTTT | CAISSQLAGGEDTQYF
TRBJ2-7 | NA | NA | TRBV14 | TGTGCCAGCAGCCAAGTAAGCGGCGGAAGTAAGCAGTACTTC | CASSQVSGGSKQYF
TRBJ2-7 | NA | NA | TRBV25-1 | TGTGCCAGCAGTGATCGGGGGCCCACCTACGAGCAGTACTTC | CASSDRGPTYEQYF